This T cell receptor beta chain was recovered during a study of tumor-infiltrating lymphocytes in primary liver carcinoma. Study background: Tumors measured roughly 4 to 10 cm and were stage T1-T3 N0M0.

This CDR3 contains 15 residues. Germline-derived CDR1 and CDR2 are MGHRA and YSYEKL. Taking about 20-31 mg of unsorted bulk tissue, the authors co-extracted RNA and DNA. Resecting the tumor surgically was how the patients' primary liver carcinoma was treated. With regard to this clonotype: The junction departs from germline at one end; a sequencing error may be responsible.

Production of TCR beta cDNA used around 0.45 ug total RNA together with a constant-region primer. For TCR beta, libraries were produced by three nested multiplex PCR rounds using slightly modified ARM-PCR. TRBV1-TRBV30 forward primers paired with a C-beta reverse primer drove the first two PCR rounds, around 9 cycles each. A single record per CDR3 protein comes from TCRdb applying MiXCR to the multiplex PCR reads. The sample gives 80,000 or so distinct CDR3 sequences, roughly 72% of which show up once; around 24% is in the top ten. Material: tumor-adjacent normal liver tissue. This chain links TRBV4-1 with TRBJ2-2; 7 bases agree with TRBD1. The sequence derives from a man in his forties with primary liver carcinoma and hepatitis B virus infection. The CDR3 DNA reads as TGCGTCAGCAGCAAGGGGGCAGGTGACACCGGGGAGCTGTTGTTT. Its protein product is CVSSKGAGDTGELLF.